This TCR beta chain came from a study of shared clonotypes between healthy human individuals. In the study overall: Per donor, CD8 memory used one plate, CD8 naive used two, CD4 memory used three and CD4 naive used three.

CD45RA-negative memory and CD45RA+ naive subsets were split from the CD4+ cells. Per the original methods: ImmunoSEQ junction-only sequences lacked quality scores, so their filtering differed. Generated by immunoSEQ multiplex PCR, the TCRdb table keeps only in-frame clones and is missing some. Clonal size and the V and J genes are those of that table, whereas D and trimming came from the DNA. The top ten hold more than 0.35% of the sample, which has approximately 2,300,000 clones, 85% to 95% seen once. The TCR sequence derives from a man aged 18 to 29 in good health. Some clones in this sample may be carry-over from other donors' samples. Sequenced: naive CD4+ T cells from PBMCs. Subset defined: CD45RA+ positively selected.

The CDR3 region has the DNA TGTGCCTGGAAATTGGGCGGAAGCACAGATACGCAGTATTTT. Encoded protein: CAWKLGGSTDTQYF. This sequence joins TRBV30 and TRBJ2-3, with no clear D. V shed 4 bases and J shed 0 bases, with 11 bases lying between them. The V gene's germline CDR1 is GTSNPN and CDR2 SVGIG (reference sequence). CDR3 length equals 14 residues. The full variable domain, in which reference TRBV30 and TRBJ2-3 provide the parts outside the CDR3, is SQTIHQWPATLVQPVGSPLSLECTVEGTSNPNLYWYRQAAGRGLQLLFYSVGIGQISSEVPQNLSASRPQDRQFILSSKKLLLSDSGFYLCAWKLGGSTDTQYFGPGTRLTVL.